This note documents a single T cell receptor (beta chain) sequence. Its antigen is undetermined. The data belong to a study of monozygotic twins with inflammatory bowel disease. Study conclusions and caveats: Researchers were unable to tell different T cell subtypes apart. Versus healthy twins, IBD patients showed fewer clonotypes shared with others, especially with disease activity.

Reanalyzing the 5' RACE reads, TCRdb keeps one entry per CDR3 protein, without DNA. In total, the table holds more than 100,000 distinct CDR3 sequences. The germline CDR1 and CDR2 sequences are MNHEY and SVGAGI. The CDR3 has 15 residues. The TCR sequence derives from a human donor with ulcerative colitis or Crohn's disease, or a healthy co-twin of an affected twin (not recorded which). The V gene is TRBV6-5, the J gene TRBJ2-1; TCRdb indicates TRBD2, and absent DNA this call remains unverified. Sample: blood. The CDR3 loop is CASSSVTSGSNEQFF.